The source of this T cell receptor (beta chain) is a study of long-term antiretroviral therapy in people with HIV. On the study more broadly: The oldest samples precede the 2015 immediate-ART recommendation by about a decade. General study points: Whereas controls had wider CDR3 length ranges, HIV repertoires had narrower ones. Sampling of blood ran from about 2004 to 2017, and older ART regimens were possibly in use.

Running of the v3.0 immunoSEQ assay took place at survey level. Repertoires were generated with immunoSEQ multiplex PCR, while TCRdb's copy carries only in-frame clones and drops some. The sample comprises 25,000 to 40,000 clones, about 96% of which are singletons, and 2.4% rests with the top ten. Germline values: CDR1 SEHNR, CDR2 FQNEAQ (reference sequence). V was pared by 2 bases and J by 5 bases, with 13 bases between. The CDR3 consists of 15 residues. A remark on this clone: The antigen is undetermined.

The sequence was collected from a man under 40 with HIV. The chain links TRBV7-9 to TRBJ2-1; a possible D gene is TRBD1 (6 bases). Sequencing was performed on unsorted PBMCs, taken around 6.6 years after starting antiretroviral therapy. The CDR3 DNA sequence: TGTGCCAGCAGCTTAACCCGGGACAACCACAATGAGCAGTTCTTC. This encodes CASSLTRDNHNEQFF.